In this sample, the clone carrying this T cell receptor (beta chain) turned up a few times. Its antigen is unidentified. This entry comes from a study of response to subunit inactivated influenza vaccine. Overall study results and limits: The study's authors posited that every seasonal influenza vaccination enlists few new T cells.

TCRdb fed the RT-PCR reads into MiXCR, producing one record per CDR3 protein. The data hold fewer than 550,000 distinct CDR3 sequences, with approximately 24% observed a single time. The germline CDR1 and CDR2 sequences are DFQATT and SNEGSKA (reference sequence). The CDR3 length is 13 residues. V lost 1 base to trimming and J lost 4 bases, with 11 bases between them. Specimen: CD4+ T cells sorted from PBMCs, collected roughly 5 days after vaccination. This rearrangement joins TRBV20-1 to TRBJ2-7; possibly TRBD1 for D (5 bases). The sequence was obtained from a middle-aged man who received an inactivated influenza vaccine. In nucleotides, the CDR3 is TGCAGTGCTAGAGGCAGGGTGGGGTACGAGCAGTACTTC. Translation gives CSARGRVGYEQYF.